A selection of T cell receptor beta chains follows, all from one sample in a study of blood T cell repertoires in COVID-19. Data came from immunoSEQ multiplex PCR; TCRdb stores just in-frame clones and leaves some out. The sample comprises about 230,000 clones, about 80% of which are singletons, and 7.4% rests with the top ten. The specimen was peripheral blood. The receptors here all came from a woman aged 50 to 60 with acute or convalescent COVID-19. Both conserved end residues are part of each CDR3. A D gene is named only where the DNA matches it firmly. The listing skips clone size in some rows; elsewhere it reads once, few, many or a size class.

d_gene	j_gene	abundance	v_gene	CDR3nt	CDR3aa
NA	TRBJ2-2	NA	TRBV3-1/TRBV3-2	TGTGCCAGCAGCCAGGACCAGGGGTGGTCGAACACCGGGGAGCTGTTTTTT	CASSQDQGWSNTGELFF
TRBD1	TRBJ1-5	few	TRBV5-1	TGCGCCAGCAGCCGGGGGACAGGAGATCAGCCCCAGCATTTT	CASSRGTGDQPQHF
NA	TRBJ1-1	once	TRBV6-5	TGTGCCAGCAGAGCCCCGGGGGGCACTGAAGCTTTCTTT	CASRAPGGTEAFF
TRBD2	TRBJ2-1	once	TRBV19	TGTGCCAGTAGTACGGGACTAGCGGGATACAATGAGCAGTTCTTC	CASSTGLAGYNEQFF
TRBD1	TRBJ1-3	NA	TRBV28	TGTGCCAGCAGTTCGGGACAGGGGGTTCTCGTTGGTGGAAACACCATATATTTT	CASSSGQGVLVGGNTIYF
NA	TRBJ1-5	NA	TRBV4-3	TGCGCCAGCAGCACAGAAGAGTACAATCAGCCCCAGCATTTT	CASSTEEYNQPQHF
TRBD2	TRBJ2-7	NA	TRBV18	TGTGCCAGCTCACAAAGGTCCCCGATTAGCGGGAGAGGGTACGAGCAGTACTTC	CASSQRSPISGRGYEQYF
NA	TRBJ1-6	NA	TRBV25-1	TGTGCCAGCAGTGATCAGGGTCTAGTGTCACCCCTCCACTTT	CASSDQGLVSPLHF
NA	TRBJ1-2	NA	TRBV6-5	TGTGCCAGCACTGCAACACAGGGTACCTGGGGCTACACCTTC	CASTATQGTWGYTF
NA	TRBJ1-3	NA	TRBV6-1	TGTGCCAGCAGTGAAATCTTTGGAAACACCATATATTTT	CASSEIFGNTIYF
TRBD1	TRBJ2-3	NA	TRBV7-8	TGTGCCAGCAGGTCTGACAGGGGTGGCCTGCTCCTCACAGATACGCAGTATTTT	CASRSDRGGLLLTDTQYF